A selection of T cell receptor beta chains follows, all from one sample in a study of cytomegalovirus exposure and HLA in healthy donors. Here immunoSEQ multiplex PCR was the method, and the copy in TCRdb shows in-frame clones only, minus some. The table records over 30,000 clones, roughly 90% of them present only once. The sample consisted of PBMCs. The receptors were sampled from a woman aged 35 to 49 in good health and CMV-seropositive. Both conserved end residues are part of each CDR3. The D gene is left open where the match is weak. Clone size is shown for a subset of rows, as once, few, many or a class of expanded clone.

once	TRBV5-4	TRBJ1-3	14	-	CASSLGNLRDTIYF	TGTGCCAGCAGCTTGGGGAACCTCCGGGACACCATATATTTT
-	TRBV11-2	TRBJ2-7	15	-	CASSLGPGNAYEQYF	TGTGCCAGCAGCCTAGGGCCGGGGAATGCCTACGAGCAGTACTTC
once	TRBV9	TRBJ1-6	16	-	CASSVAGDESPSPLHF	TGTGCCAGCAGCGTAGCGGGGGATGAGAGTCCGTCACCCCTCCACTTT
-	TRBV7-2	TRBJ2-5	14	TRBD1	CASSYGQGRETQYF	TGTGCCAGCAGCTACGGACAGGGACGAGAGACCCAGTACTTC
-	TRBV5-4	TRBJ2-3	18	TRBD2	CASSLALISGGAADTQYF	TGTGCCAGCAGCTTGGCCCTCATAAGCGGGGGGGCCGCAGATACGCAGTATTTT
few	TRBV6-6	TRBJ2-7	12	-	CASSYPPDEQYF	TGTGCCAGCAGTTACCCCCCCGACGAGCAGTACTTC
few	TRBV19	TRBJ2-7	14	TRBD1	CASTPGQGLDEQYF	TGTGCCAGTACCCCGGGACAGGGATTGGACGAGCAGTACTTC
-	TRBV6-4	TRBJ2-3	15	TRBD1	CASSRGQGAIDTQYF	TGTGCCAGCAGTCGGGGACAGGGGGCGATAGATACGCAGTATTTT
-	TRBV7-2	TRBJ2-5	13	-	CASSRGLQETQYF	TGTGCCAGCAGCCGGGGACTGCAAGAGACCCAGTACTTC
-	TRBV7-2	TRBJ2-7	14	-	CASSLVGGSYEQYF	TGTGCCAGCAGCTTAGTTGGGGGGTCCTACGAGCAGTACTTC
-	TRBV18	TRBJ2-2	15	TRBD1	CASSTGTGVTGELFF	TGTGCCAGCTCAACCGGGACAGGGGTGACCGGGGAGCTGTTTTTT
-	TRBV4-1	TRBJ2-3	15	-	CASSQRGGLRDTQYF	TGCGCCAGCAGCCAAAGGGGGGGCCTGAGAGATACGCAGTATTTT
-	TRBV9	TRBJ2-3	16	-	CASSVGGGASTDTQYF	TGTGCCAGCAGCGTAGGGGGCGGGGCTAGCACAGATACGCAGTATTTT
few	TRBV6-5	TRBJ1-1	13	TRBD1	CASSYPNRGQAFF	TGTGCCAGCAGTTACCCCAACAGGGGGCAGGCTTTCTTT
-	TRBV7-2	TRBJ1-5	17	TRBD1	CASSSPGQGGSNQPQHF	TGTGCCAGCAGCTCACCGGGACAGGGGGGAAGCAATCAGCCCCAGCATTTT
-	TRBV7-2	TRBJ2-7	14	-	CASSIGHGWYEQYF	TGTGCCAGCAGCATCGGACATGGGTGGTACGAGCAGTACTTC
-	TRBV21-1	TRBJ2-7	13	-	CASSRQDPYEQYF	TGTGCCAGCAGCCGACAGGACCCATACGAGCAGTACTTC
-	TRBV7-2	TRBJ1-2	18	-	CASSLQLGTHIQFYGYTF	TGTGCCAGCAGCTTACAATTGGGGACACACATCCAGTTCTATGGCTACACCTTC
-	TRBV4-2	TRBJ2-3	17	TRBD2	CASSQGGTSGFTDTQYF	TGTGCCAGCAGCCAGGGGGGGACTAGCGGTTTCACAGATACGCAGTATTTT
-	TRBV18	TRBJ1-4	15	TRBD1	CASSPDRGLYEKLFF	TGTGCCAGCTCACCGGACAGGGGTCTTTATGAAAAACTGTTTTTT
-	TRBV18	TRBJ1-4	15	-	CASSETTATNEKLFF	TGTGCCAGCTCAGAAACTACTGCAACTAATGAAAAACTGTTTTTT
once	TRBV6-1	TRBJ1-2	15	-	CASSVRGAGNYGYTF	TGTGCCAGCAGTGTGCGGGGGGCTGGAAACTATGGCTACACCTTC